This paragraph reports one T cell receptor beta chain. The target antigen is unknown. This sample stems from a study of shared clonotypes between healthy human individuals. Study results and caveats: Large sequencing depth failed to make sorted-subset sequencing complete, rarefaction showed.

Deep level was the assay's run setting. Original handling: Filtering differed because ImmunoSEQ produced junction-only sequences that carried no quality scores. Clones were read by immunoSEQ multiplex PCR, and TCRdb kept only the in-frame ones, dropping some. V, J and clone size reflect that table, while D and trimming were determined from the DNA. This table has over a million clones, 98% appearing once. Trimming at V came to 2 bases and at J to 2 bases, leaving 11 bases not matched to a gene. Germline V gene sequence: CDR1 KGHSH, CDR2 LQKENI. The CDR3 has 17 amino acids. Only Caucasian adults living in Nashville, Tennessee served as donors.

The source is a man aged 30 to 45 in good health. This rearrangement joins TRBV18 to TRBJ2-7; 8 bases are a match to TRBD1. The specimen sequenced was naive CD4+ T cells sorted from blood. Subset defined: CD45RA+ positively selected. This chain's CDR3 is CASSPIPGTGKAYEQYF. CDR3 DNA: TGTGCCAGCTCACCAATCCCCGGGACAGGAAAAGCCTACGAGCAGTACTTC. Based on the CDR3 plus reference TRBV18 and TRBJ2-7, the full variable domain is NAGVMQNPRHLVRRRGQEARLRCSPMKGHSHVYWYRQLPEEGLKFMVYLQKENIIDESGMPKERFSAEFPKEGPSILRIQQVVRGDSAAYFCASSPIPGTGKAYEQYFGPGTRLTVT.